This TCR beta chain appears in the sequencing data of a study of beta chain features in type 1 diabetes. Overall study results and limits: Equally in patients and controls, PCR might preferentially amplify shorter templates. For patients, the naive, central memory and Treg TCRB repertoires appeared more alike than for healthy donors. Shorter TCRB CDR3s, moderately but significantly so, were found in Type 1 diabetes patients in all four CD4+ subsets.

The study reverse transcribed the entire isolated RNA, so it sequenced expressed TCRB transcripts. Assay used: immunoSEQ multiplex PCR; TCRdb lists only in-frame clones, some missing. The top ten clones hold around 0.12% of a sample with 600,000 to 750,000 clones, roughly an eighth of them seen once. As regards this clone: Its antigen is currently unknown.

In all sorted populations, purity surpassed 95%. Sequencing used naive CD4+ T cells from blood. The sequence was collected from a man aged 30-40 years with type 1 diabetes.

The CDR3 region is CASSPSGGSSYEQYF. The CDR3, as DNA: TGTGCCAGCAGCCCCTCGGGCGGCAGCTCCTACGAGCAGTACTTC. The chain links TRBV7-3 to TRBJ2-7; D remains unclear. The CDR3 extends over 15 amino acids. V was pared by 5 bases and J by 0 bases, with 14 bases between. Germline CDR1 and CDR2: SGHTA and FQGTGA. The full variable domain, rest sourced from reference TRBV7-3 and TRBJ2-7, is GAGVSQTPSNKVTEKGKYVELRCDPISGHTALYWYRQSLGQGPEFLIYFQGTGAADDSGLPNDRFFAVRPEGSVSTLKIQRTERGDSAVYLCASSPSGGSSYEQYFGPGTRLTVT.